The 5 T cell receptor beta chains given below trace back to one sample, sequenced in a study of shared clonotypes between healthy human individuals. Assay used: immunoSEQ multiplex PCR; TCRdb lists only in-frame clones, some missing. The table lists about half a million clones, approximately 82% of them singletons. Sequencing was done on a sample of PBMCs. The receptors come from a woman in her forties in good health. Some clones in this sample may be carry-over from other donors' samples.

With regard to this clone: A far larger clone lies a single base away; this is likely a read error. The chain links TRBV15 to TRBJ1-4, with D possibly being TRBD1 (5 bases). The V and J ends lost 0 bases and 16 bases respectively, with 15 bases between them. Germline V lookup: CDR1 LNHNV, CDR2 YYDKDF (reference sequence). The CDR3 runs 13 residues. CDR3 amino acids: CATSRDLRERPFF. CDR3 DNA: TGTGCCACCAGCAGAGATCTCAGGGAGCGACCGTTTTTT. Complete variable domain (other parts from reference TRBV15 and TRBJ1-4): DAMVIQNPRYQVTQFGKPVTLSCSQTLNHNVMYWYQQKSSQAPKLLFHYYDKDFNNEADTPDNFQSRRPNTSFCFLDIRSPGLGDTAMYLCATSRDLRERPFFGSGTQLSVL.

There are many counts of this clone. The chain uses TRBV6-5 and TRBJ1-2; perhaps TRBD1 as D (5 bases). CDR3 length: 13 amino acids. CDR1 is MNHEY and CDR2 is SVGAGI in the germline V gene. The V end was cut by 7 bases, the J end by 4 bases, with 13 bases between. The CDR3 here is CASNDGTVYGYTF. For the CDR3, the DNA is TGTGCCAGCAACGACGGGACGGTCTATGGCTACACCTTC.

The V and J genes are TRBV2 and TRBJ1-1; 7 bases fit TRBD1. The CDR3 contains 15 residues. Germline lookup yields CDR1 SNHLY and CDR2 FYNNEI. J was trimmed by 1 base and V by 4 bases; bases with no gene match: 6. Written as DNA, the CDR3 is TGTGCCAGCAGTGTGTCGGACAGGAAGAACACTGAAGCTTTCTTT. It specifies CASSVSDRKNTEAFF.

The chain couples TRBV7-2 to TRBJ2-5; D perhaps matches TRBD2 (6 bases). CDR1 and CDR2 from the germline V gene are SGHTA and FQGNSA. The CDR3 extends over 16 amino acids. The germline V and J ends were trimmed by 0 bases and 1 base, with 12 bases remaining between them. This CDR3 reads CASSLAGVGGQETQYF. CDR3 DNA sequence: TGTGCCAGCAGCTTAGCGGGTGTGGGGGGCCAAGAGACCCAGTACTTC.

The chain employs TRBV25-1 and TRBJ2-7; D is possibly TRBD1 (6 bases). Germline V lookup: CDR1 MGHDK, CDR2 SYGVNS. The CDR3 runs to 16 residues. V shed 2 bases and J shed 0 bases, with 14 bases lying between them. Here the CDR3 DNA reads TGTGCCAGCAGTGAAGGGGCAGGGGCTTACTCCTACGAGCAGTACTTC. This translates into CASSEGAGAYSYEQYF.